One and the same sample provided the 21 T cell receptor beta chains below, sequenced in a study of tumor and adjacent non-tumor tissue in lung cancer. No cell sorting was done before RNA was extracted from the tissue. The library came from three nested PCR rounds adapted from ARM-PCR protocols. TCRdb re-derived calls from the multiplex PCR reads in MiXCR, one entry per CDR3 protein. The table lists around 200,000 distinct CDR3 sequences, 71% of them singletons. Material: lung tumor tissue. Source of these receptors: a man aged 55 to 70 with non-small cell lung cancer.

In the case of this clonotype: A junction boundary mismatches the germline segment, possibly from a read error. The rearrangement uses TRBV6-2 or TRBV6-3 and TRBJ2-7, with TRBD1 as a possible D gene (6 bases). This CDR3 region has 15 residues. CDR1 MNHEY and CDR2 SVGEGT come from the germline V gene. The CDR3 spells CASSRTRGSFYEQYF. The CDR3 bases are TGTGCCAGCAGCCGTACCAGGGGATCTTTCTACGAACAGTACTTC.

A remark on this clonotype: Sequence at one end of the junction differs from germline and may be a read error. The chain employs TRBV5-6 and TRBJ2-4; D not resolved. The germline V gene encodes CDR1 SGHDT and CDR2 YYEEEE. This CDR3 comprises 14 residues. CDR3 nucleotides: TGTGCCAGCAGCTTTACCATAGCCAAAAACATTCGGTACTTC. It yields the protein CASSFTIAKNIRYF. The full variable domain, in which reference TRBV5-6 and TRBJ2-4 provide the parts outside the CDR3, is DAGVTQSPTHLIKTRGQQVTLRCSPKSGHDTVSWYQQALGQGPQFIFQYYEEEERQRGNFPDRFSGHQFPNYSSELNVNALLLGDSALYLCASSFTIAKNIRYFGAGTRLSVL.

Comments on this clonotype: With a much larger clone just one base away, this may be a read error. The chain's CDR3 is CASSFWWAGNQPQHF. The CDR3 DNA sequence: TGTGCCAGCAGTTTTTGGTGGGCCGGCAATCAGCCCCAGCATTTT. This chain joins TRBV12-3 or TRBV12-4 and TRBJ1-5; no reliable D call. V lost 3 bases to trimming and J lost 2 bases, with 11 bases between them. The CDR3 is made up of 15 amino acids.

The CDR3 nucleotides read TGTGCCAGCAGTTTGCAAGGGAGGAGAAACGAGCAGTACTTC. It specifies CASSLQGRRNEQYF. The chain uses TRBV12-3 or TRBV12-4 and TRBJ2-7; maybe TRBD2 (6 bases). V was trimmed by 3 bases and J by 5 bases, leaving 14 bases between them. This CDR3 has 14 residues.

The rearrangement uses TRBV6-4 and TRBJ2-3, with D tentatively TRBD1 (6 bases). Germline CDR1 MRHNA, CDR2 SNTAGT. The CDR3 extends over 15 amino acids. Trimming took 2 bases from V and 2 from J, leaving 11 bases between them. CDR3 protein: CASSDGAGATDTQYF. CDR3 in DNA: TGTGCCAGCAGTGACGGGGCAGGGGCCACAGATACGCAGTATTTT.

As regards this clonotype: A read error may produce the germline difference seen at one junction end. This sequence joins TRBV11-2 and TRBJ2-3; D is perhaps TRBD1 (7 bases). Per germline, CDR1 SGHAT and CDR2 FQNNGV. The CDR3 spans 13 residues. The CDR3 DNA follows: TGTGCCAGGGTGCAGGGGGGATCAGATACGCAGGATTTT. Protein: CARVQGGSDTQDF.

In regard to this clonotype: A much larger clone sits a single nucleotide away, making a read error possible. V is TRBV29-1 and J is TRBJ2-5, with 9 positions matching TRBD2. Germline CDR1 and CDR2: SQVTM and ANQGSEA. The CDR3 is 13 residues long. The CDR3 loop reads CSGKGLAQETQNF. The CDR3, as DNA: TGCAGCGGGAAAGGACTAGCGCAAGAGACCCAGAACTTC. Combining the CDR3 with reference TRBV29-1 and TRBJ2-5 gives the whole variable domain SAVISQKPSRDICQRGTSLTIQCQVDSQVTMMFWYRQQPGQSLTLIATANQGSEATYESGFVIDKFPISRPNLTFSTLTVSNMSPEDSSIYLCSGKGLAQETQNFGPGTRLLVL.

As DNA, the CDR3 is TGTGCCAACAGTTCCCGGGGAGAGGGAGGATACAGAGCCGGGGAGCTGTTTTTT. It codes for CANSSRGEGGYRAGELFF. The chain couples TRBV11-3 to TRBJ2-2, with D possibly being TRBD2 (6 bases). V was trimmed by 10 bases and J by 6 bases, leaving 30 bases between them. The CDR3 is 18 amino acids. Per the germline V gene, CDR1 is SGHNT and CDR2 is YENEEA.

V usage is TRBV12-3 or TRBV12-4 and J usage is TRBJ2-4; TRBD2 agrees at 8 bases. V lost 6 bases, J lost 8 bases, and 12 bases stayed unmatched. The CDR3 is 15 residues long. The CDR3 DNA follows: TGTGCCAGCAGGGGGACTAGTGGGAGTAGAGACATTCAGTACTTC. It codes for CASRGTSGSRDIQYF.

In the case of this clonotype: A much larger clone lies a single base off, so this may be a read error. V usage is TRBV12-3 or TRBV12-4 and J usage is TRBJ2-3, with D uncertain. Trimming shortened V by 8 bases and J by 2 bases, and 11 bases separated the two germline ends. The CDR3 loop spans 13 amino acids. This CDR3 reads CASVGENTDTQYF. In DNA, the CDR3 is TGTGCCAGCGTTGGAGAGAACACAGATACGCAGTATTTT.

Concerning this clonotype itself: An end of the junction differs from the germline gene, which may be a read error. The CDR3 region is CASSPRRQVNYGYIF. The CDR3 nucleotides are TGTGCCAGCAGCCCCCGGAGACAAGTTAACTATGGCTATATCTTC. The chain carries TRBV11-3 and TRBJ1-2; D remains ambiguous. CDR1 is SGHNT and CDR2 is YENEEA in the germline V gene. This CDR3 is built from 15 residues.

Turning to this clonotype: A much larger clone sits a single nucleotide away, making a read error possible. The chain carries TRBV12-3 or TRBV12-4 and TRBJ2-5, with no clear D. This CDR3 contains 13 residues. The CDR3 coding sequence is TGTGCCAGAAGTTTAGCTAGCCAAGAGACCCAGTACTTC. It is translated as CARSLASQETQYF.

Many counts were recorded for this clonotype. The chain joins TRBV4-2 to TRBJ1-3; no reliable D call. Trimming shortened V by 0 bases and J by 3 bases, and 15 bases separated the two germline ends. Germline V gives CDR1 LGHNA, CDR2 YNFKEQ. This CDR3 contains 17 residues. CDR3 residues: CASSQDIGRSNGNTIYF. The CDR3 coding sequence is TGTGCCAGCAGCCAAGATATTGGCAGGTCGAATGGAAACACCATATATTTT.

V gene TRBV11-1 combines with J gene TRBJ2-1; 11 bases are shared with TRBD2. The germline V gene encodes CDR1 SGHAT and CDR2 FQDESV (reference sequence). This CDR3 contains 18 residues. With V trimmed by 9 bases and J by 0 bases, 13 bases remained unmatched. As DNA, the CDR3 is TGTGCCAGTGGCCAGGGGCTAGCGGGGGGCCGCTCCTACAATGAGCAGTTCTTC. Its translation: CASGQGLAGGRSYNEQFF.

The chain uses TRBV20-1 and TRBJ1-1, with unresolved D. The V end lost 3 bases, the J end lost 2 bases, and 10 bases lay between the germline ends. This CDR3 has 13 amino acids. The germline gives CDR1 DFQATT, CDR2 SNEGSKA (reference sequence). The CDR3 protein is CSARAHRNTEAFF. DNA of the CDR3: TGCAGTGCTAGGGCGCACAGAAACACTGAAGCTTTCTTT.

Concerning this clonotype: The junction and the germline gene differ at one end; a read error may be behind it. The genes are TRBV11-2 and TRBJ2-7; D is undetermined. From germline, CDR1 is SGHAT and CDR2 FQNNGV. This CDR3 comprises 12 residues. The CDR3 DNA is TGTGCCAGCAGCTTAATGGCAGACGATCAGTACTTC. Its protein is CASSLMADDQYF.

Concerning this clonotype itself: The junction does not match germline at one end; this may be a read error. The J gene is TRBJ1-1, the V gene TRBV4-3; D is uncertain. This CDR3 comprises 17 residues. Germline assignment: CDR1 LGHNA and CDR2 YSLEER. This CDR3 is CASSEDVPGSSGTEDFF. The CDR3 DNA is TGCGCCAGCAGCGAAGATGTTCCGGGCAGTTCGGGCACTGAAGATTTCTTT.

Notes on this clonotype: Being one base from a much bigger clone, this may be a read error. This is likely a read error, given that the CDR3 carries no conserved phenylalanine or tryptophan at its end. The CDR3 spells CSARGTTGQGNTEAFL. DNA of the CDR3: TGCAGTGCTAGGGGCACTACAGGACAGGGGAACACTGAAGCTTTCCTT. The J gene is TRBJ1-1, the V gene TRBV20-1; 8 bases line up with TRBD1. With 3 bases clipped from V and 1 base from J, the junction kept 10 bases outside the gene matches. CDR1 is DFQATT, CDR2 SNEGSKA, per germline (reference sequence). The CDR3 has 16 residues.

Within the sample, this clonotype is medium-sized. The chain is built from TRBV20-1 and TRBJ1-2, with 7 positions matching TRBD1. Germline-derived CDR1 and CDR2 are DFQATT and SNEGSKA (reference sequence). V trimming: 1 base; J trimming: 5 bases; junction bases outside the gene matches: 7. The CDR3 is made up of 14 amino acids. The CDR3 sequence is CSARGRDRGYGYTF. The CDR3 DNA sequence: TGCAGTGCTAGAGGCCGGGACAGAGGGTATGGCTACACCTTC.

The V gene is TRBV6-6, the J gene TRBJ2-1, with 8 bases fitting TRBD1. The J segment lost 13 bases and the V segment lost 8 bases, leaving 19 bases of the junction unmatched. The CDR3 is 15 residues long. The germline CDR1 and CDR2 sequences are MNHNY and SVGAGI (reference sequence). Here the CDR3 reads CASLLNPDRAFDQFF. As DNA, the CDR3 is TGTGCCAGCTTACTGAACCCGGACAGGGCCTTTGATCAGTTCTTC.

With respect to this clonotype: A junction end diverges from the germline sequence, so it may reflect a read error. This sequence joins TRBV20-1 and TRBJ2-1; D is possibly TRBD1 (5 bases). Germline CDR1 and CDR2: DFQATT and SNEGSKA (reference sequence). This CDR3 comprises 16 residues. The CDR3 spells CSARHSRQSSYNEQLF. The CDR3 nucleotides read TGCAGTGCTAGGCATAGTAGACAGTCGTCCTACAATGAACAGTTATTC.